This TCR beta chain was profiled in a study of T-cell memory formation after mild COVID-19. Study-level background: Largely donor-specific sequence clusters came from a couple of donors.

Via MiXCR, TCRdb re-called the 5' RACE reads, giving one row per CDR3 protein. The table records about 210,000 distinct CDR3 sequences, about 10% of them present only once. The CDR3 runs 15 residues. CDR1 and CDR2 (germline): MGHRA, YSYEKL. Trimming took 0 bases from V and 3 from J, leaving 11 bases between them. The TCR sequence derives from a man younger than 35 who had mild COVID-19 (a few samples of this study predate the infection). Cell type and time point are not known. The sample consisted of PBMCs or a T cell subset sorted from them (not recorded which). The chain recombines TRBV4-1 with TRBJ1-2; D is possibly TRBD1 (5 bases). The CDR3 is CASSQEGGKYYGYTF. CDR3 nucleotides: TGCGCCAGCAGCCAAGAGGGGGGAAAGTACTATGGCTACACCTTC.